A selection of T cell receptor beta chains follows, all from one sample in a study of blood T cell repertoires in COVID-19. Only in-frame clones appear in the TCRdb table, and some are missing; sequencing was by immunoSEQ multiplex PCR. The table includes under 200,000 clones, approximately 80% detected once. Sequencing was carried out using PBMCs or T cells enriched from blood (not recorded which). The receptors here all came from a woman in her sixties who had recovered from COVID-19. Each CDR3 is given with its conserved first and last residue. The order of the fields is clone size, J gene, V gene, D gene, CDR3 protein, CDR3 DNA. The D gene is left open where the match is weak. Clone sizes are given selectively: once, few, many, or a class where the clone is expanded.

abundance: -; j_gene: TRBJ2-1; v_gene: TRBV10-2; d_gene: -; CDR3aa: CASRFSSSYNEQFF; CDR3nt: TGCGCCAGCAGATTCTCGAGCTCCTACAATGAGCAGTTCTTC
abundance: -; j_gene: TRBJ1-4; v_gene: TRBV3-1/TRBV3-2; d_gene: -; CDR3aa: CASSQTGTTEEKLFF; CDR3nt: TGTGCCAGCAGCCAAACCGGGACAACGGAGGAAAAACTGTTTTTT
abundance: -; j_gene: TRBJ2-1; v_gene: TRBV6-1; d_gene: -; CDR3aa: CASSELGEGGPQFF; CDR3nt: TGTGCCAGCAGTGAACTGGGGGAGGGGGGTCCTCAGTTCTTC
abundance: -; j_gene: TRBJ1-3; v_gene: TRBV18; d_gene: TRBD1; CDR3aa: CASSRLTPGQGGNTIYF; CDR3nt: TGTGCCAGCTCCCGACTGACCCCGGGACAGGGGGGAAACACCATATATTTT
abundance: -; j_gene: TRBJ2-1; v_gene: TRBV5-1; d_gene: -; CDR3aa: CASSLGWGVGEQFF; CDR3nt: TGCGCCAGCAGCTTGGGGTGGGGGGTCGGTGAGCAGTTCTTC
abundance: -; j_gene: TRBJ2-3; v_gene: TRBV11-2; d_gene: -; CDR3aa: CASSFASPDTQYF; CDR3nt: TGTGCCAGCAGCTTCGCTAGCCCAGATACGCAGTATTTT
abundance: -; j_gene: TRBJ1-5; v_gene: TRBV19; d_gene: TRBD1; CDR3aa: CASSIGTGSWAGMRNQPQHF; CDR3nt: TGTGCCAGTAGCATAGGGACAGGGAGTTGGGCGGGGATGCGCAATCAGCCCCAGCATTTT
abundance: -; j_gene: TRBJ2-1; v_gene: TRBV7-9; d_gene: -; CDR3aa: CASSPHRSNEQFF; CDR3nt: TGTGCCAGCAGCCCTCACAGGTCCAATGAGCAGTTCTTC
abundance: -; j_gene: TRBJ2-7; v_gene: TRBV2; d_gene: TRBD1; CDR3aa: CASSKAGQGSYEQYF; CDR3nt: TGTGCCAGCAGCAAAGCGGGACAGGGTTCGTACGAGCAGTACTTC
abundance: -; j_gene: TRBJ1-1; v_gene: TRBV5-1; d_gene: TRBD1; CDR3aa: CASTTQGMNTEAFF; CDR3nt: TGCGCCAGCACAACACAGGGGATGAACACTGAAGCTTTCTTT
abundance: -; j_gene: TRBJ2-1; v_gene: TRBV27; d_gene: TRBD1; CDR3aa: CASSPGQGSYNEQFF; CDR3nt: TGTGCCAGCAGTCCGGGACAGGGCTCCTACAATGAGCAGTTCTTC
abundance: -; j_gene: TRBJ1-5; v_gene: TRBV19; d_gene: -; CDR3aa: CASNPGRVRDQPQHF; CDR3nt: TGTGCCAGTAACCCGGGGAGGGTTCGGGATCAGCCCCAGCATTTT
abundance: -; j_gene: TRBJ2-1; v_gene: TRBV9; d_gene: TRBD2; CDR3aa: CASSVSGDVSYNEQFF; CDR3nt: TGTGCCAGCAGCGTTAGCGGGGATGTCTCCTACAATGAGCAGTTCTTC
abundance: -; j_gene: TRBJ2-1; v_gene: TRBV4-2; d_gene: -; CDR3aa: CASSQVGAPYNEQFF; CDR3nt: TGTGCCAGCAGCCAAGTAGGGGCCCCCTACAATGAGCAGTTCTTC
abundance: -; j_gene: TRBJ2-3; v_gene: TRBV30; d_gene: TRBD2; CDR3aa: CAQLAGGTDTQYF; CDR3nt: TGTGCCCAACTAGCGGGGGGGACAGATACGCAGTATTTT
abundance: once; j_gene: TRBJ1-2; v_gene: TRBV3-1/TRBV3-2; d_gene: TRBD1; CDR3aa: CASSKDRAINYGYTF; CDR3nt: TGTGCCAGCAGTAAGGACAGGGCAATTAACTATGGCTACACCTTC
abundance: -; j_gene: TRBJ1-1; v_gene: TRBV30; d_gene: TRBD1; CDR3aa: CAWIGLGQGNTEAFF; CDR3nt: TGTGCCTGGATCGGTCTAGGACAGGGGAACACTGAAGCTTTCTTT
abundance: -; j_gene: TRBJ1-4; v_gene: TRBV5-5; d_gene: TRBD1; CDR3aa: CASSLSPGQGFSNEKLFF; CDR3nt: TGTGCCAGCAGCTTGTCGCCGGGACAGGGTTTTTCTAATGAAAAACTGTTTTTT
abundance: -; j_gene: TRBJ1-3; v_gene: TRBV5-5; d_gene: TRBD1; CDR3aa: CASSEAGTGIPGNTIYF; CDR3nt: TGTGCCAGCAGCGAGGCCGGGACAGGGATTCCTGGAAACACCATATATTTT
abundance: -; j_gene: TRBJ2-3; v_gene: TRBV24-1; d_gene: TRBD2; CDR3aa: CATSDAGGQTGTQYF; CDR3nt: TGTGCCACCAGTGACGCGGGGGGCCAGACAGGTACGCAGTATTTT
abundance: few; j_gene: TRBJ1-1; v_gene: TRBV10-1; d_gene: -; CDR3aa: CASSNFDRGREAFF; CDR3nt: TGCGCCAGCAGCAATTTTGATAGAGGACGGGAGGCTTTCTTT
abundance: -; j_gene: TRBJ2-1; v_gene: TRBV19; d_gene: TRBD2; CDR3aa: CASSRKLANSYNEQFF; CDR3nt: TGTGCCAGTAGTCGTAAACTAGCGAACTCCTACAATGAGCAGTTCTTC
abundance: -; j_gene: TRBJ1-1; v_gene: TRBV2; d_gene: TRBD1; CDR3aa: CRYLGTEPDTEAFF; CDR3nt: TGTCGCTACCTGGGGACAGAACCAGACACTGAAGCTTTCTTT
abundance: -; j_gene: TRBJ2-7; v_gene: TRBV27; d_gene: TRBD1; CDR3aa: CASSADRGSRQYF; CDR3nt: TGTGCCAGCAGTGCCGACAGGGGAAGTAGGCAGTACTTC
abundance: -; j_gene: TRBJ2-1; v_gene: TRBV6-5; d_gene: -; CDR3aa: CASGIFLGDEQFF; CDR3nt: TGTGCCAGCGGTATCTTCCTAGGCGATGAGCAGTTCTTC
abundance: -; j_gene: TRBJ1-2; v_gene: TRBV18; d_gene: TRBD1; CDR3aa: CASSPQGADGYTF; CDR3nt: TGTGCCAGCTCACCTCAGGGGGCGGACGGCTACACCTTC
abundance: -; j_gene: TRBJ1-3; v_gene: TRBV19; d_gene: -; CDR3aa: CASGGSRETSGNTIYF; CDR3nt: TGTGCCAGCGGAGGAAGCAGAGAAACCTCTGGAAACACCATATATTTT
abundance: -; j_gene: TRBJ2-3; v_gene: TRBV30; d_gene: TRBD2; CDR3aa: CAWTSGDFTDTQYF; CDR3nt: TGTGCCTGGACTAGCGGGGACTTCACAGATACGCAGTATTTT
abundance: -; j_gene: TRBJ1-6; v_gene: TRBV5-1; d_gene: -; CDR3aa: CASSSSNSPLHF; CDR3nt: TGCGCCAGCAGTAGTAGTAATTCACCCCTCCACTTT
abundance: -; j_gene: TRBJ1-1; v_gene: TRBV7-3; d_gene: TRBD1; CDR3aa: CASSFQGGTEAFF; CDR3nt: TGTGCCAGCAGCTTCCAGGGGGGCACTGAAGCTTTCTTT
abundance: -; j_gene: TRBJ2-1; v_gene: TRBV3-1/TRBV3-2; d_gene: -; CDR3aa: CASSQGAGGNEQFF; CDR3nt: TGTGCCAGCAGCCAAGGGGCCGGGGGCAATGAGCAGTTCTTC
abundance: -; j_gene: TRBJ2-7; v_gene: TRBV19; d_gene: TRBD1; CDR3aa: CASSMGQAYEQYF; CDR3nt: TGTGCCAGTAGTATGGGACAGGCCTACGAGCAGTACTTC
abundance: -; j_gene: TRBJ2-7; v_gene: TRBV20-1; d_gene: -; CDR3aa: CSASTGTYEQYF; CDR3nt: TGCAGTGCTAGTACCGGTACCTACGAGCAGTACTTC
abundance: -; j_gene: TRBJ2-6; v_gene: TRBV19; d_gene: -; CDR3aa: CASRQGPAGANVLTF; CDR3nt: TGTGCCAGTAGACAGGGCCCTGCCGGGGCCAACGTCCTGACTTTC
abundance: few; j_gene: TRBJ2-3; v_gene: TRBV15; d_gene: -; CDR3aa: CATSRPTGDTVDTQYF; CDR3nt: TGTGCCACCAGCAGACCGACAGGAGATACAGTAGATACGCAGTATTTT
abundance: -; j_gene: TRBJ2-1; v_gene: TRBV11-2; d_gene: TRBD2; CDR3aa: CASSLPGGLSYEQFF; CDR3nt: TGTGCCAGCAGCTTACCGGGGGGGCTCTCCTATGAGCAGTTCTTC
abundance: -; j_gene: TRBJ1-1; v_gene: TRBV25-1; d_gene: TRBD1; CDR3aa: CASSVGQKHSEAFF; CDR3nt: TGTGCCAGCAGTGTGGGACAGAAACACAGTGAAGCTTTCTTT
abundance: -; j_gene: TRBJ2-1; v_gene: TRBV7-4; d_gene: -; CDR3aa: CASSLVRRYLHNEQFF; CDR3nt: TGTGCCAGCAGCTTAGTGCGGAGGTATCTCCACAATGAGCAGTTCTTC
abundance: once; j_gene: TRBJ1-5; v_gene: TRBV19; d_gene: TRBD1; CDR3aa: CASNRQGNQPQHF; CDR3nt: TGTGCCAGTAACCGACAGGGGAATCAGCCCCAGCATTTT
abundance: -; j_gene: TRBJ2-5; v_gene: TRBV2; d_gene: TRBD1; CDR3aa: CASSEGTGVETQYF; CDR3nt: TGTGCCAGCAGTGAGGGGACAGGGGTAGAGACCCAGTACTTC
abundance: -; j_gene: TRBJ1-5; v_gene: TRBV7-8; d_gene: -; CDR3aa: CASSPDINSNQPQHF; CDR3nt: TGTGCCAGCAGCCCGGACATCAATAGCAATCAGCCCCAGCATTTT
abundance: once; j_gene: TRBJ1-5; v_gene: TRBV2; d_gene: -; CDR3aa: CASSAPGQISNQPQHF; CDR3nt: TGTGCCAGCAGTGCCCCGGGACAAATTAGCAATCAGCCCCAGCATTTT
abundance: -; j_gene: TRBJ1-2; v_gene: TRBV7-9; d_gene: -; CDR3aa: CASSFWQGPYGYTF; CDR3nt: TGTGCCAGCAGCTTTTGGCAGGGGCCCTATGGCTACACCTTC
abundance: -; j_gene: TRBJ2-7; v_gene: TRBV5-4; d_gene: TRBD1; CDR3aa: CASSRQGEVEQYF; CDR3nt: TGTGCCAGCAGCCGACAGGGTGAAGTCGAGCAGTACTTC